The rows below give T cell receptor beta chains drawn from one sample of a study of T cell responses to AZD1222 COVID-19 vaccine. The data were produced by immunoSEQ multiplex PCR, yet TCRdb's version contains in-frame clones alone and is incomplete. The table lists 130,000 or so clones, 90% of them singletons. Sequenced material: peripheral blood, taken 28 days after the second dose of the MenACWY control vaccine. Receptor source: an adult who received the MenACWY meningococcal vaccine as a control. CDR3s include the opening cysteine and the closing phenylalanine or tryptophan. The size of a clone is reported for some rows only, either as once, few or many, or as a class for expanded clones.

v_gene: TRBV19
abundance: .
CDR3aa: CASSMTARGNQETQYF

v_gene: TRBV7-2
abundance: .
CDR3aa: CASSFQSQETQYF

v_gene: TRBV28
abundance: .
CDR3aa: CASSPRHEQYF

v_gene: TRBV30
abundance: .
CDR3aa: CAWDGTVNTGELFF

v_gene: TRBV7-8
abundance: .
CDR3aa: CASSWGQGWSGELFF

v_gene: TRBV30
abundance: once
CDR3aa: CAWSFGSHETQYF

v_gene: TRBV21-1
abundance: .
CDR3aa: CASSAREQYF

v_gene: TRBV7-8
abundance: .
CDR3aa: CASSPTGTSGSNEQFF

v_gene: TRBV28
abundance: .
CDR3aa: CASSFRDNSSGNTIYF

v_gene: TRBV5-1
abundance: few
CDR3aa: CASSLKSDPPDGYTF

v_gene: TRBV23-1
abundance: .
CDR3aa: CASSLNIQDTYEQYF

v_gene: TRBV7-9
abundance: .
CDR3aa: CASSPFGGADTQYF

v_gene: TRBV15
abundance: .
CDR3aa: CATSTGQESYNEQFF

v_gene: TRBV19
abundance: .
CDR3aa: CASSIVGNQPQHF

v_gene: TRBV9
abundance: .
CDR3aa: CASSSGTSTDTQYF

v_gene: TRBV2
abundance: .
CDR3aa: CASSEQGFVAQTQYF

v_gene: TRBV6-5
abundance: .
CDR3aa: CASRLAGGGDEQFF

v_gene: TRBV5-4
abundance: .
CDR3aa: CASSPGNDRTGNTIYF

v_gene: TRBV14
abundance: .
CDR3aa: CASSRQVSGSPLHF

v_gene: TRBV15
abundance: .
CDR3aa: CATSRAKSGNTIYF

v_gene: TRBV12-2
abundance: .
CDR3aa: CASRGKPQEPSNQPQHF

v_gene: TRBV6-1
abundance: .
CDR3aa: CASSETSGGIETQYF

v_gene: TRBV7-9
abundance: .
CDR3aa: CASSSKIAGLSNEQFF

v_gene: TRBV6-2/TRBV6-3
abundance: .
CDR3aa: CASSYQEQYSNQPQHF

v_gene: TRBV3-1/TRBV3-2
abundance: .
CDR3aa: CASSRVGGQETQYF